This record covers a single T cell receptor beta chain. Which antigen it targets is not known. Base quality data are lacking; no much larger clone is found one base away. The cohort consisted of 600 to 750 healthy bone marrow donors. At the time of sampling, all cohort members were nominally healthy, though unrecorded immune exposures were likely present. The donor was CMV seropositive and was included in the group of almost 300 seropositive cohort members. Each donor provided a peripheral blood sample, and peripheral blood mononuclear cells were used for TCR beta sequencing. Genomic DNA extraction from the blood cell samples was performed with the Qiagen DNeasy Blood Extraction Kit. Library method: the immunoSEQ multiplex PCR assay. A mixture of 60 forward primers for TCR Vbeta segments and 13 reverse primers for TCR Jbeta segments was used in the multiplex PCR. The CDR3 region of rearranged TCR beta genes was amplified from genomic DNA with a multiplex PCR assay. The amplified TCR beta libraries were sequenced on the Illumina HiSeq System as 87-base-pair reads. Per the source publication's procedure: A later analysis tallied approximately 87 million unique TCR beta chains across the 640 or so repertoires, and around 10 million of those chains were shared by two or more donors. A nearest-neighbor algorithm error-corrected the raw reads and collapsed the reads into unique sequences, merging closely related sequences to remove PCR and sequencing errors. V, D and J gene segments were assigned by aligning CDR3 sequences to IMGT reference sequences. For a sequence to be retained, a match of at least six nucleotides to both a V gene segment and a J gene segment was required. A rearrangement was called productive if the CDR3 had no stop codons and remained in frame with V and J, and every other rearrangement was called non-productive. Following IMGT convention, CDR3 was defined as the stretch from the second conserved V-encoded cysteine to the conserved J-encoded phenylalanine. Sequences without an unambiguous match to a single V gene segment were excluded from the earlier analysis of about 600 of the donors. In an earlier analysis of approximately 560 of the donors, a V segment was called functional when productive rearrangements were above 56.7%, and segregating when the standard deviation between donors exceeded 5%. A statistical classification framework was built to diagnose cytomegalovirus status from the catalog of TCR beta chain sequences. A later analysis assigned V and J genes by comparing TCR nucleotide sequences with IMGT/GENE-DB human TR gene sequences. In a later analysis, CDR3 sequences and most-parsimonious VDJ recombination scenarios were assigned using the TCRdist pipeline. In a later analysis, every TCR beta chain was defined by the combination of its CDR3 amino acid sequence and its V-gene family, and reads without a unique V-gene family were dropped. As a way to deal with suspected cross-contamination and a sequencing artifact, a later analysis dropped approximately 570 nucleotide sequences that were highly shared and had low generation probability. For each public chain, a later analysis derived a clonal expansion index from normalized ranks of inferred template counts within each repertoire. In a later analysis, generation probabilities were computed with a VDJ recombination model fitted to out-of-frame rearrangements, and the resulting probabilities were checked against IGoR. A later analysis scored TCR-TCR, TCR-HLA and TCR-CMV co-occurrence with hypergeometric tests, applying a repertoire-size bias correction to TCR pairs. In a later analysis, false discovery rates were estimated by permuting HLA or CMV assignments 20 times. A later analysis grouped co-occurring TCRs with DBSCAN, adding TCRdist sequence similarity when clustering within HLA-allele-positive subsets. For co-occurrence clustering, repertoires with fewer than 30,000 or more than 120,000 public chains were excluded, along with a handful of repertoires with anomalous nucleotide sharing. The table was pulled from immuneACCESS by TCRdb, which kept in-frame rearrangements only. Such tables lose some clones; where checked, under half of the loss comes from unresolved V genes, and the rest has no known cause. The V and J calls and the clone size are those of that table, but D and trimming were determined from the DNA. This sample is represented by 150,000 to 200,000 clones; roughly 79% of them were singletons. The ten largest clones represent around 4.7% of the sample.

The CDR3 spans 16 residues, from the cysteine through the phenylalanine. CDR3 DNA is the only sequence kept; it has 48 bases, read in frame from the first base. CDR1 and CDR2, looked up from the germline V gene (reference sequence), are PRHDT and FYEKMQ. V is cut back by 6 bases and J by 2 bases, with 8 bases in the junction unmatched. These data belong to a study of cytomegalovirus exposure and HLA in healthy donors (TCRdb year 2017). Context from the whole study: In an earlier analysis of 450 to 750 of the donors, 276 Gb of sequence data and approximately 100 million unique TCR beta sequences from about 180 million T cells were reported. The number of typed donors differed by locus: roughly 620-630 for A, B, C, DRB1 and DQB1; approximately 520 for DQA1; 606 for DPA1; and around 450 for DPB1. The genetic ancestry cluster associated with self-reported Caucasian donors included roughly four fifths of the approximately 430 genotyped donors. In addition to the first cohort of roughly 700 subjects, a separate validation cohort of some 120 different subjects was used. High-throughput TCR immunosequencing, statistical association of individual TCRs with disease status, and machine learning were combined to predict cytomegalovirus infection status. An early release covering approximately 600 HLA-typed donors comprised about 320 gigabases of sequencing data and tens of millions of unique TCR sequences. A later genetic analysis used genome-wide SNP genotypes for 398 of the 666 donors, treating that subset as a discovery cohort. Among almost 400 genotyped donors of the cohort, an average of about 240,000 unique TCR beta nucleotide sequences were sequenced per donor, approximately 20% of them non-productive. All discovery cohort repertoires had been generated on a single sequencing platform. To study patterns of TCR occurrence, a later analysis re-analyzed previously published TCR beta repertoires from 700 or so donors and added high-resolution HLA genotyping. Using immunosequencing, the study profiled T cell repertoires from some 670 subjects and related those repertoires to cytomegalovirus serostatus. An earlier analysis of 450 to 750 of the donors used high-throughput TCR beta sequencing to judge whether each TCR beta V gene segment behaved as functional or pseudogenic. HLA typing included class I and class II loci at four-digit resolution. Rather than using new phenotypic data, the later analysis identified candidate immune exposures from TCR beta sequences and from how often those sequences occurred across donors. Donor age, sex, ethnicity and CMV serostatus were compiled alongside the repertoire data. The study aimed to test whether signatures of past pathogen exposure could be identified by cataloging public T cell receptors. Because of strong linkage in the cohort, five DR-DQ haplotypes were treated as single units for association and clustering.

The research as a whole found: The study gave a list of some 150 TCR beta chains associated with cytomegalovirus. Broadly in line with IMGT annotations, most TCR beta V segments showed up in productive rearrangements about 87% or about 30% of the time in an earlier analysis of under 700 of the donors. An association between a missense DCLRE1C variant and V-gene and J-gene trimming of TCR beta chains was found in a later genetic analysis and replicated in an independent cohort. The earlier analysis of about 600 of the donors excluded fewer than 20 rarely observed V segments, including chromosome 9 orphons, because counts were too low. In a later analysis, HLA-associated TCR beta chains were found to be more clonally expanded and to have lower generation probabilities than equally common non-associated chains. The sequencing pipeline was judged likely to have produced a cluster of highly shared sequence variants as a technical artifact. The classifier was reported to diagnose cytomegalovirus status with high specificity and sensitivity in both the original and validation cohorts. Assigning TCR associations to individual alleles was difficult when HLA alleles, especially DR and DQ, strongly co-occurred. CMV serostatus was the only immune exposure information available for the cohort. In vitro tests confirmed that three of the cytomegalovirus-associated TCR beta chains recognize cytomegalovirus antigens. In a later analysis, TCR association rates were found to vary across HLA loci, with the most associated TCRs seen for DRB1 alleles and the fewest for HLA-C alleles. In a later analysis, several top co-occurrence clusters were reported to appear linked to parvovirus B19, influenza, CMV and Epstein-Barr virus. A further reported finding was that TCR beta sequences accurately predicted the HLA-A and HLA-B alleles for most subjects in the first cohort. The cohort was sequenced for TCR beta chains only, and without alpha or paired-chain data the features that could be detected were limited. Some IMGT-functional V segments, including TRBV6-2 and TRBV6-3, could not be told apart with the 87-base-pair reads, so those segments were excluded. Most CMV-associated TCR beta chains appeared to be HLA-restricted in a later analysis, and the HLA associations seemed to be driven largely by CMV exposure. Because HLA typing was unavailable for some donors at each locus, only the typed subset was used in association tests. It was suggested by the authors that the approach could potentially be generalized to other disease states and immunological phenotypes. Specific HLA alleles were associated with around 18,000 TCR beta sequences at a false discovery rate of 0.05 in a later analysis. Presence/absence analyses assumed roughly uniform sequencing depth across donors, an assumption that may not hold. Linkage disequilibrium might explain the correlated functional status among segregating V segments, but an unknown experimental factor could not be ruled out. In a later genetic analysis, fewer N-insertions in productive TCRs were reported among donors in an Asian-associated ancestry cluster than the roughly 640-donor mean. While some public TCRs were present in many individuals, most TCR sequences turned up only very rarely across donors.

Material: PBMCs. The clonotype was recovered from a woman between 18 and 30 years old in good health and CMV-seropositive. This chain is built from TRBV13 and TRBJ2-7, with 12 central nucleotides matching TRBD2. The sequenced DNA: TGTGCCAGCAGACCCCCTACTAGCGGGGGGACCTACGAGCAGTACTTC. Translation gives CASRPPTSGGTYEQYF.